These T cell receptor beta chains were read from a single sample in a study of early T cells in non-severe SARS-CoV-2 infection. From the 5' RACE reads, TCRdb called clonotypes with MiXCR, one entry per CDR3 protein. This table has under 60,000 distinct CDR3 sequences, around 5.6% appearing once. Sequenced: whole blood. Every receptor here comes from an adult who was a healthcare worker with PCR-confirmed SARS-CoV-2 infection or an uninfected control (not recorded which). The CDR3 runs from the conserved cysteine through the conserved F or W. The D gene is left open where the match is weak. Some rows have no size entry. The others give once, few or many, or a class for an expanded clone.

cdr3_length | d_call | clone_size | j_call | v_call | cdr3_nt | cdr3_aa
13 | . | many | TRBJ2-5 | TRBV24-1 | TGTGCCACCGGGACACCACTTGGGGAGACCCAGTACTTC | CATGTPLGETQYF
14 | . | many | TRBJ1-5 | TRBV2 | TGTGCCACCCAGGGCGGAATCGGCAATCAGCCCCAGCATTTT | CATQGGIGNQPQHF
13 | . | . | TRBJ1-2 | TRBV29-1 | TGCAGCGTTGGGGGCAGTTCAAACTATGGCTACACCTTC | CSVGGSSNYGYTF
15 | . | many | TRBJ2-1 | TRBV29-1 | TGCAGCGTTGGATCGTCATCCGACTCCTACAATGAGCAGTTCTTC | CSVGSSSDSYNEQFF
13 | . | . | TRBJ2-2 | TRBV18 | TGTGCCAGCTCGGATGGGGTCCCCGGGGAGCTGTTTTTT | CASSDGVPGELFF
13 | . | many | TRBJ2-3 | TRBV7-2 | TGTGCCAGCAGCTTGCGAGGTTCGGATACGCAGTATTTT | CASSLRGSDTQYF
13 | . | many | TRBJ1-1 | TRBV4-3 | TGCGCCAGCAGCCGAGAAGAGGGGACTGAAGCTTTCTTT | CASSREEGTEAFF
17 | . | many | TRBJ1-2 | TRBV7-9 | TGTGCCAGCAGCCTTTTCCAAACACGGGGGTCGAACTATGGCTACACCTTC | CASSLFQTRGSNYGYTF
13 | TRBD1 | . | TRBJ2-3 | TRBV19 | TGTGCCAGTAGCTGGACAGGCGCGGATACGCAGTATTTT | CASSWTGADTQYF
15 | TRBD1 | many | TRBJ2-1 | TRBV13 | TGTGCCAGCAGGCAGACCGGGACAGGCAACAATGAGCAGTTCTTC | CASRQTGTGNNEQFF
14 | TRBD2 | few | TRBJ2-5 | TRBV6-5 | TGTGCCAGCAGTTACGGGGGGGTAGGAGAGACCCAGTACTTC | CASSYGGVGETQYF
13 | . | many | TRBJ1-3 | TRBV7-9 | TGTGCCAGCAGCATTTACACTGGAAACACCATATATTTT | CASSIYTGNTIYF
15 | . | . | TRBJ2-7 | TRBV5-1 | TGCGCCAGCAGTCCCATGAGTGGAGGGGAGTACGAGCAGTACTTC | CASSPMSGGEYEQYF
15 | . | many | TRBJ2-7 | TRBV6-2/TRBV6-3 | TGTGCCAGCACCTCAACGATGACAGGCACCTACGAGCAGTACTTC | CASTSTMTGTYEQYF
17 | TRBD1 | many | TRBJ1-3 | TRBV24-1 | TGTGCCACCAGTGATTTTCTACCCGGACAGGGTGGAAACACCATATATTTT | CATSDFLPGQGGNTIYF